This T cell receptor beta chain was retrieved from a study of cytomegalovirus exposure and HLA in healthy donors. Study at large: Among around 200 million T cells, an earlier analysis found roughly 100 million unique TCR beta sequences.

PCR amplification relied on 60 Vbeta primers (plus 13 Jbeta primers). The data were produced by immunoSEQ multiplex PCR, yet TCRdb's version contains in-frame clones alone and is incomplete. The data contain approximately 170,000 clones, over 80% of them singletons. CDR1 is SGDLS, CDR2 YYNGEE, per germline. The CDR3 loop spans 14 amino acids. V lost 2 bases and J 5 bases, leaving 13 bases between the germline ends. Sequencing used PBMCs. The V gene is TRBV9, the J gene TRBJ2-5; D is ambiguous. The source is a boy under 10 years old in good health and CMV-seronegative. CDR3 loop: CASSVSSSLETQYF. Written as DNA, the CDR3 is TGTGCCAGCAGCGTGTCGAGTAGCTTGGAGACCCAGTACTTC.